Each of the 27 T cell receptor beta chains below was sequenced from the same sample in a study of blood T cell repertoires in COVID-19. The data were produced by immunoSEQ multiplex PCR, yet TCRdb's version contains in-frame clones alone and is incomplete. Of 200,000 to 250,000 clones listed, around 86% are singletons. The source material was peripheral blood. The receptors were sampled from a human donor in a cohort sampled during active COVID-19.

The chain employs TRBV19 and TRBJ2-5; TRBD1 might be the D (5 bases). CDR1 is LNHDA, CDR2 SQIVND, per germline (reference sequence). There are 15 residues in the CDR3. The V end was cut by 3 bases, the J end by 2 bases, with 13 bases between. CDR3 in amino acids: CASSIWQGAQETQYF. The CDR3 nucleotides read TGTGCCAGTAGTATTTGGCAGGGCGCACAAGAGACCCAGTACTTC.

The genes are TRBV11-2 and TRBJ1-2; D call uncertain. V lost 0 bases to trimming and J lost 8 bases, with 13 bases between them. The V gene's germline CDR1 is SGHAT and CDR2 FQNNGV. The CDR3 totals 14 residues. As DNA, the CDR3 is TGTGCCAGCAGCTTAGATGTACTGCCCCTGGGCTACACCTTC. Translated: CASSLDVLPLGYTF.

The CDR3 protein is CASSLTSGPYEQYF. CDR3 nucleotides: TGTGCCAGCAGCCTGACTAGCGGTCCCTACGAGCAGTACTTC. The rearrangement joins TRBV7-2 to TRBJ2-7, with TRBD2 identical over 9 bases. The V and J ends lost 5 bases and 2 bases, in that order; junction bases with no gene match: 4. This CDR3 has 14 amino acids. The germline CDR1 and CDR2 sequences are SGHTA and FQGNSA.

The chain carries TRBV5-1 and TRBJ2-7; 9 nucleotides match TRBD1. V shed 5 bases and J 4 bases; nucleotides not matched to a gene: 10. The CDR3 is 15 residues long. In germline, CDR1 is SGHRS, CDR2 YFSETQ. This chain's CDR3 is CASRDLLDRGYEQYF. The CDR3 region has the DNA TGCGCCAGCAGGGATCTACTCGACAGGGGGTACGAGCAGTACTTC.

The chain couples TRBV7-2 to TRBJ2-6; possible D gene TRBD1, 5 bases. This CDR3 comprises 17 residues. The V gene's germline CDR1 is SGHTA and CDR2 FQGNSA. The germline V and J ends were trimmed by 5 bases and 0 bases, with 14 bases remaining between them. CDR3 nucleotides: TGTGCCAGCAGCCCAAGGGGCCTTAGCTCTGGGGCCAACGTCCTGACTTTC. Amino acid sequence: CASSPRGLSSGANVLTF. Supplemented by reference TRBV7-2 and TRBJ2-6, the full variable domain reads GAGVSQSPSNKVTEKGKDVELRCDPISGHTALYWYRQSLGQGLEFLIYFQGNSAPDKSGLPSDRFSAERTGGSVSTLTIQRTQQEDSAVYLCASSPRGLSSGANVLTFGAGSRLTVL.

V is TRBV10-2 and J is TRBJ2-3, with 7 bases fitting TRBD2. The CDR3 is made up of 15 amino acids. V shed 8 bases, J shed 2 bases, and the junction held 10 bases outside the gene matches. Looked up from germline, CDR1 is WSHSY and CDR2 is SAAADI. The CDR3 region is CASHGGSANTDTQYF. The CDR3 nucleotides read TGCGCCAGCCACGGGGGGAGTGCCAACACAGATACGCAGTATTTT.

This chain links TRBV14 with TRBJ2-7; TRBD1 agrees at 7 bases. In germline, CDR1 is SGHDN, CDR2 FVKESK. The CDR3 consists of 15 residues. Germline trimming cut 2 bases from V and 3 bases from J; bases unmatched to any gene: 7. The CDR3 is CASSQLDRPYYEQYF. CDR3 bases: TGTGCCAGCAGCCAATTGGACAGGCCCTACTACGAGCAGTACTTC.

The rearrangement uses TRBV5-1 and TRBJ1-2; TRBD1 matches 9 bases. The CDR3 length is 16 residues. CDR1 SGHRS and CDR2 YFSETQ come from the germline V gene. The ends lost 4 bases at V and 2 bases at J; junction bases unmatched: 9. CDR3 bases: TGCGCCAGCAGCGCCCGGGACAGGGATATGAACTATGGCTACACCTTC. Protein: CASSARDRDMNYGYTF.

The chain links TRBV28 to TRBJ2-7; 7 bases are shared with TRBD1. The CDR3 has 15 amino acids. Per germline, CDR1 MDHEN and CDR2 SYDVKM. J was trimmed by 3 bases and V by 6 bases; bases with no gene match: 11. The CDR3 nucleotides read TGTGCCAGCAGCGTACAGGGGCGGGCTTTCTACGAGCAGTACTTC. Translating gives CASSVQGRAFYEQYF.

Only one count was recorded for this clone. The chain uses TRBV6-2 or TRBV6-3 and TRBJ1-5, with D maybe TRBD1 (5 bases). Germline V gives CDR1 MNHEY, CDR2 SVGEGT. Trimming stripped 2 bases from V and 0 bases from J, with 11 bases between. This CDR3 has 16 residues. CDR3 region: CASSYHRQNSNQPQHF. As DNA, the CDR3 is TGTGCCAGCAGTTACCACCGACAGAATAGCAATCAGCCCCAGCATTTT.

The chain uses TRBV11-3 and TRBJ2-7; the match to TRBD2 covers 7 bases. The trim removed 1 base at V and 1 base at J, leaving 1 base unmatched. The CDR3 consists of 14 residues. From germline, CDR1 is SGHNT and CDR2 YENEEA. The DNA for the CDR3 is TGTGCCAGCAGCTTAGCCGGGGGGTCCTACGAGCAGTACTTC. The encoded protein is CASSLAGGSYEQYF.

The V call is TRBV6-4, the J call TRBJ2-3; D is possibly TRBD1 (6 bases). From germline, CDR1 is MRHNA and CDR2 SNTAGT. V gave up 6 bases and J gave up 10 bases, with 20 bases separating them. The CDR3 has 14 residues. CDR3 sequence (DNA): TGTGCCAGCAGACAAAGCAGGGGCAGTGGTCCGCAGTATTTT. This codes for CASRQSRGSGPQYF.

V is TRBV7-2 and J is TRBJ2-3, with TRBD2 identical over 9 bases. The V segment lost 6 bases and the J segment 6 bases; nucleotides outside the gene matches: 1. In germline, CDR1 is SGHTA, CDR2 FQGNSA. This CDR3 is built from 12 residues. This CDR3 reads CASRLAGDTQYF. The DNA of the CDR3 is TGTGCCAGCAGGCTAGCGGGGGATACGCAGTATTTT.

This rearrangement joins TRBV9 to TRBJ1-2; TRBD1 aligns across 7 bases. In germline, CDR1 is SGDLS, CDR2 YYNGEE. This CDR3 comprises 15 residues. J gave up 4 bases and V 3 bases, and 9 bases lay outside the gene matches. The chain's CDR3 is CASSAGTVKGYGYTF. In nucleotides, the CDR3 is TGTGCCAGCAGCGCCGGGACAGTCAAAGGCTATGGCTACACCTTC. Supplemented by reference TRBV9 and TRBJ1-2, the full variable domain reads DSGVTQTPKHLITATGQRVTLRCSPRSGDLSVYWYQQSLDQGLQFLIQYYNGEERAKGNILERFSAQQFPDLHSELNLSSLELGDSALYFCASSAGTVKGYGYTFGSGTRLTVV.

This clone was counted between two and nine times. The chain recombines TRBV28 with TRBJ1-1, with unresolved D. Germline CDR1 reads MDHEN; CDR2 reads SYDVKM. The CDR3 runs 12 residues. Trimming took 5 bases from V and 10 from J, leaving 14 bases between them. The CDR3 loop is CASSPPAGRAFF. Written as DNA, the CDR3 is TGTGCCAGCAGTCCCCCGGCCGGGAGAGCTTTCTTT.

This clone has a handful of counts. V gene TRBV18 combines with J gene TRBJ1-1; D not certain. Germline V lookup: CDR1 KGHSH, CDR2 LQKENI. V was pared by 8 bases and J by 7 bases, with 11 bases between. The CDR3 spans 11 residues. The CDR3 loop is CASRTRGEAFF. The CDR3 region has the DNA TGTGCCAGCCGTACCCGGGGTGAAGCTTTCTTT.

The V gene is TRBV7-8, the J gene TRBJ1-2; 9 nucleotides line up with TRBD1. CDR1 and CDR2 (germline): SGHVS, FQNEAQ. V gave up 5 bases and J gave up 8 bases; unmatched junction bases: 15. The CDR3 extends over 16 amino acids. The DNA for the CDR3 is TGTGCCAGCAGCCCAGGCACCGGACAGGGGCGTTGGGGCTACACCTTC. Translated: CASSPGTGQGRWGYTF.

The V call is TRBV28, the J call TRBJ2-1; D possibly corresponds to TRBD1 (5 bases). V lost 2 bases and J 9 bases, leaving 14 bases between the germline ends. The CDR3 consists of 14 residues. The V gene's germline CDR1 is MDHEN and CDR2 SYDVKM. The CDR3: CASSLPSDNSEQFF. The CDR3, as DNA: TGTGCCAGCAGTTTACCCTCGGACAACTCTGAGCAGTTCTTC.

This clone was seen once. This chain joins TRBV5-4 and TRBJ1-1; 8 bases are shared with TRBD1. Germline loops: CDR1 SGHNT, CDR2 YYREEE (reference sequence). With 3 bases clipped from V and 2 bases from J, the junction kept 6 bases outside the gene matches. The CDR3 is 15 amino acids. Written as DNA, the CDR3 is TGTGCCAGCAGCTCCAGGGGGCGCGTCAACACTGAAGCTTTCTTT. Protein product: CASSSRGRVNTEAFF.

This clone was detected ten times or more. This chain joins TRBV27 and TRBJ2-3; D may be TRBD2 (5 bases). The germline V gene has CDR1 MNHEY and CDR2 SMNVEV (reference sequence). Trimming took 3 bases from V and 0 from J, leaving 7 bases between them. The CDR3 is 14 residues long. The CDR3: CASSFRDSTDTQYF. In DNA form, the CDR3 reads TGTGCCAGCAGTTTTCGGGATAGCACAGATACGCAGTATTTT.

This sequence joins TRBV24-1 and TRBJ2-1; the match to TRBD2 covers 8 bases. This CDR3 spans 15 amino acids. J was trimmed by 2 bases and V by 2 bases; bases with no gene match: 1. CDR1 and CDR2 (germline): KGHDR, SFDVKD. CDR3: CATSDSGRAYNEQFF. DNA of the CDR3: TGTGCCACCAGTGATTCCGGGAGGGCCTACAATGAGCAGTTCTTC.

This rearrangement joins TRBV19 to TRBJ2-1; tentatively, D is TRBD1 (5 bases). The CDR3 sequence is 14 residues long. In germline, CDR1 is LNHDA, CDR2 SQIVND (reference sequence). V was cut by 7 bases and J by 0 bases, with 10 bases left in between. CDR3 nucleotides: TGTGCCAGTAAGGGGCTAAGCTCCTACAATGAGCAGTTCTTC. Residues: CASKGLSSYNEQFF.

This clone turned up a few times. This chain connects TRBV7-2 to TRBJ2-7, with D tentatively TRBD1 (6 bases). V was pared by 1 base and J by 2 bases, with 12 bases between. The CDR3 loop spans 15 amino acids. CDR1 and CDR2 from the germline V gene are SGHTA and FQGNSA. The CDR3 is CASSLGQGSTYEQYF. As DNA, the CDR3 is TGTGCCAGCAGCTTAGGGCAGGGGAGTACCTACGAGCAGTACTTC.

The rearrangement uses TRBV23-1 and TRBJ2-1; possible D gene TRBD2, 7 bases. TRBV23-1 falls under the ORF class, with uncertain function. Between the trimmed V and J ends, which lost 7 bases and 6 bases, there was a span of 16 bases. CDR3 length equals 14 residues. The CDR3 loop reads CASNKGGEGNEQFF. CDR3 coding DNA: TGCGCCAGCAACAAAGGGGGGGAGGGCAATGAGCAGTTCTTC.

This chain joins TRBV5-1 and TRBJ1-1, with 7 bases matching TRBD1. Germline assignment: CDR1 SGHRS and CDR2 YFSETQ. The CDR3 covers 16 residues. After removal of 0 bases from V and 1 base from J, the junction contained 6 bases not matched to a gene. In nucleotides, the CDR3 is TGCGCCAGCAGCTTGGCGGCAGGGGGAGAGAACACTGAAGCTTTCTTT. Amino acids: CASSLAAGGENTEAFF.

The V call is TRBV7-9, the J call TRBJ1-1; D possibly corresponds to TRBD1 (5 bases). V lost 4 bases to trimming and J lost 5 bases, with 11 bases between them. This CDR3 region has 13 residues. The germline gives CDR1 SEHNR, CDR2 FQNEAQ (reference sequence). The CDR3 reads CASSSTVRTEAFF. CDR3 in DNA: TGTGCCAGCAGCTCGACAGTTAGAACTGAAGCTTTCTTT.

The V gene is TRBV6-6, the J gene TRBJ1-4; weak D call: TRBD1 (6 bases). V lost 2 bases and J lost 3, with 10 bases in between. Germline V lookup: CDR1 MNHNY, CDR2 SVGAGI (reference sequence). The CDR3 is 15 residues long. CDR3 DNA: TGTGCCAGCAGTTACAGGGGGGGAGCTAATGAAAAACTGTTTTTT. It specifies CASSYRGGANEKLFF.